The next 5 T cell receptor beta chains were all read from a single sample in a study of cytomegalovirus exposure and HLA in healthy donors. The PCR used 60 Vbeta and 13 Jbeta primers. Clones were read by immunoSEQ multiplex PCR, and TCRdb kept only the in-frame ones, dropping some. The data contain about 140,000 clones, about 83% of them singletons. Sequenced: PBMCs. The receptors here all came from a woman aged 30 to 39 in good health and CMV-seronegative.

The gene calls are TRBV29-1 and TRBJ2-2; D is unresolved. The ends were cut back, 4 bases at V and 4 bases at J, with 4 bases in the middle. Germline V CDR1 and CDR2: SQVTM, ANQGSEA. The CDR3 has 11 amino acids. The CDR3 DNA reads as TGCAGCGTTGCGGTCACCGGGGAGCTGTTTTTT. Translated, it gives CSVAVTGELFF.

The V and J genes are TRBV5-1 and TRBJ2-7; 8 nucleotides line up with TRBD1. In germline, CDR1 is SGHRS, CDR2 YFSETQ. J was trimmed by 5 bases and V by 4 bases; bases with no gene match: 8. The CDR3 has 14 amino acids. Here the CDR3 reads CASSPRTGLNEQYF. CDR3 coding DNA: TGCGCCAGCAGCCCCCGGACAGGGTTAAACGAGCAGTACTTC.

The V gene is TRBV5-1, the J gene TRBJ2-7; TRBD2 matches 8 bases. Trimming at V came to 0 bases and at J to 0 bases, leaving 14 bases not matched to a gene. The CDR3 is 19 amino acids. Germline lookup yields CDR1 SGHRS and CDR2 YFSETQ. CDR3: CASSLAPTSGVVTSYEQYF. Here the CDR3 DNA reads TGCGCCAGCAGCTTGGCCCCCACTAGCGGTGTTGTCACCTCCTACGAGCAGTACTTC.

V gene TRBV19 combines with J gene TRBJ1-4, with a tentative D call TRBD1 (5 bases). Trimming removed 3 bases from V and 7 bases from J, with 12 bases in between. The CDR3 totals 14 residues. CDR1 LNHDA and CDR2 SQIVND come from the germline V gene (reference sequence). This CDR3 is CASSIFGQGEKLFF. The CDR3 DNA reads TGTGCCAGTAGTATCTTTGGGCAGGGTGAAAAACTGTTTTTT.

The chain uses TRBV2 and TRBJ1-5; TRBD1 agrees at 10 bases. Germline V gene lookup returns CDR1 SNHLY and CDR2 FYNNEI. Trimming removed 6 bases from V and 7 bases from J; junction bases left unmatched: 3. The CDR3 consists of 13 residues. CDR3 protein: CASRRQGAQPQHF. The CDR3 DNA is TGTGCCAGCAGAAGACAGGGGGCCCAGCCCCAGCATTTT.